This TCR beta chain was profiled in a study of vaccination effects on CD4 cells after COVID-19. Study-level information: Sampling occurred a median 72 days post second dose, range 14 to 241.

Following 10 days of culture, CD4+ T cells were isolated. Subjects were given two BNT162b2 or mRNA-1273 vaccine doses. IL-2 medium was substituted for half the medium on days 3 and 7. Concerning this clone itself: The target antigen is unknown.

Here immunoSEQ multiplex PCR was the method, and the copy in TCRdb shows in-frame clones only, minus some. Among under 55,000 clones listed, around 70% were seen once. Sequencing used CD4+ T cells from PBMCs cultured without peptide, obtained after COVID-19 vaccination. The clonotype originates from a human donor who received a COVID-19 vaccine.

CDR3 in DNA: TGCGCCAGCGGACAGGGGGATCTCTATGGCTACACCTTC. It is translated as CASGQGDLYGYTF. This rearrangement joins TRBV5-1 to TRBJ1-2; 10 bases agree with TRBD1. The CDR3 loop spans 13 amino acids. Germline V gives CDR1 SGHRS, CDR2 YFSETQ. V gave up 7 bases and J gave up 4 bases; unmatched junction bases: 4.